Here is one T cell receptor beta chain with its context. Antigen specificity is unknown. Other DNA sequences in this specimen translate into the identical CDR3. This entry belongs to a study of shared clonotypes between healthy human individuals. Overall study context: Per donor, three plates held CD4 naive cells, three held CD4 memory, two held CD8 naive and one held CD8 memory.

Data came from immunoSEQ multiplex PCR; TCRdb stores just in-frame clones and leaves some out. Here the sample spans about 730,000 clones, around 70% being singletons. The CDR3 contains 14 residues. Germline CDR1 is MGHDK and CDR2 is SYGVNS. Trimming removed 1 base at V and 4 bases at J, with 10 bases between. Study findings and constraints: Estimated clonotype richness was generally higher in naive than memory subsets.

Sequencing was done on a sample of memory CD4+ T cells sorted from blood. Subset of the sample: CD45RA-negative fraction. This receptor was taken from a woman aged 25 to 39 in good health. This rearrangement joins TRBV25-1 to TRBJ2-5; D might be TRBD2 (7 bases). CDR3 in amino acids: CASSEFGGRETQYF. The CDR3 nucleotides are TGTGCCAGCAGTGAATTCGGGGGGCGAGAGACCCAGTACTTC. The entire variable domain, with the rest obtained from reference TRBV25-1 and TRBJ2-5, is as follows: EADIYQTPRYLVIGTGKKITLECSQTMGHDKMYWYQQDPGMELHLIHYSYGVNSTEKGDLSSESTVSRIRTEHFPLTLESARPSHTSQYLCASSEFGGRETQYFGPGTRLLVL.